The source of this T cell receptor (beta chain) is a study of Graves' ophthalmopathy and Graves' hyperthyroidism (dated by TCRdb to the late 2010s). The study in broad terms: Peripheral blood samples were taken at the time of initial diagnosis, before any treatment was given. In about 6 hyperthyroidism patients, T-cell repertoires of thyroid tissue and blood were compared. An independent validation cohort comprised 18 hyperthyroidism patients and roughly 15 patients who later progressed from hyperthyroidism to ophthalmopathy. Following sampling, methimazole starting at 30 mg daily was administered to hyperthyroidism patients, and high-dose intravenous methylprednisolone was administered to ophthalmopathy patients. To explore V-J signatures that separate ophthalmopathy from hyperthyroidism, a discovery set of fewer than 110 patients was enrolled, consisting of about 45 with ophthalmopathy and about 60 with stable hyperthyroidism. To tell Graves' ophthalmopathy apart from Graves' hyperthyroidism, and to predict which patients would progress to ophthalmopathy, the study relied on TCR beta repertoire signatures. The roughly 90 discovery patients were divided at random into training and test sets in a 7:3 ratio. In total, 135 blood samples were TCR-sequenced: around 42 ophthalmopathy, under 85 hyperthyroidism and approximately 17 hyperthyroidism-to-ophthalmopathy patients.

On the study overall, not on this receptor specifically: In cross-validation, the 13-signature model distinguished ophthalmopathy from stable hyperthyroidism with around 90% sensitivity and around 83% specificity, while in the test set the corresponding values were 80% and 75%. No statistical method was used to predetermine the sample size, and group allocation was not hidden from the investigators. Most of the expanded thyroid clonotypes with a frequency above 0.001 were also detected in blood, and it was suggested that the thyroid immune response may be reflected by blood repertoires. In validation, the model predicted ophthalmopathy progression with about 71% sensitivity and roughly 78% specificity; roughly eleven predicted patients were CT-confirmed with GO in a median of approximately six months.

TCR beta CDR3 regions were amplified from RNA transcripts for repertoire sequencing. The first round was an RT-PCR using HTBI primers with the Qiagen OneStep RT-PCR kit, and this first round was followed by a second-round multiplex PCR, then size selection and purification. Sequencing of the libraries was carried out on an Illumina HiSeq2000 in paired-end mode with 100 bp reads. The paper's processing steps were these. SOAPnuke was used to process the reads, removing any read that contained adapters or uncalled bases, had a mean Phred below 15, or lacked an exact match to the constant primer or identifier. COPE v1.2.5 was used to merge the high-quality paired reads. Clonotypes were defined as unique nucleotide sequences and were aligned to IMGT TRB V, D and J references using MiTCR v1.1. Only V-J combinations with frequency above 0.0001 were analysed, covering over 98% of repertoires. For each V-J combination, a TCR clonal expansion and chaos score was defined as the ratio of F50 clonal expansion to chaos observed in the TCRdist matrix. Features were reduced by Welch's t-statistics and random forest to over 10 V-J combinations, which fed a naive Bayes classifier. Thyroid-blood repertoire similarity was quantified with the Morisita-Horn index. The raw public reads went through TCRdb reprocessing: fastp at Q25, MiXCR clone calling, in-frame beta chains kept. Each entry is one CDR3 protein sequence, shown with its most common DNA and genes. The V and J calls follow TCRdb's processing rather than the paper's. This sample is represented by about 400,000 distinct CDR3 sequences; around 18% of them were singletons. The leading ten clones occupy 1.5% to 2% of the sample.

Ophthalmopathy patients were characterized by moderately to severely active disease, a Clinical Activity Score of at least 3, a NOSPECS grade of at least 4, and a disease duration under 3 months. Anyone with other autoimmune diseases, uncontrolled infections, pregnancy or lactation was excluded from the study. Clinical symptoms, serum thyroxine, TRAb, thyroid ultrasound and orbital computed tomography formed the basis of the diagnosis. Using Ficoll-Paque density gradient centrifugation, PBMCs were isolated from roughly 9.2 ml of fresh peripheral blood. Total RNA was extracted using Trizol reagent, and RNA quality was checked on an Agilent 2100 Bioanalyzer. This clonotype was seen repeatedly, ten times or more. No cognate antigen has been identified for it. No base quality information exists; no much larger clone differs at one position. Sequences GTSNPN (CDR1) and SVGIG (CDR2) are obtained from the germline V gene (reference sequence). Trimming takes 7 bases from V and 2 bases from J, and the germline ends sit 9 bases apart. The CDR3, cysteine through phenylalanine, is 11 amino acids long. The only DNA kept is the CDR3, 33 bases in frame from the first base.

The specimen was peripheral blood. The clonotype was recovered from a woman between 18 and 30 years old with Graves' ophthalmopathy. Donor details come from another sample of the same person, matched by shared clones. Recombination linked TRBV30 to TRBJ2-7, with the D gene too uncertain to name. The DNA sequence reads TGTGCCTTGGGCTTCACCTACGAGCAGTACTTC. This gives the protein CALGFTYEQYF.